These T cell receptor beta chains were read from a single sample in a study of cytomegalovirus exposure and HLA in healthy donors. Generated by immunoSEQ multiplex PCR, the TCRdb table keeps only in-frame clones and is missing some. The sample has 300,000 to 400,000 clones, 70% to 90% seen once. The specimen sequenced was PBMCs. These receptors were taken from a woman aged 18-29 years in good health and CMV-seronegative. Both conserved end residues are part of each CDR3. Each record gives: J gene, CDR3 length, clone size, D gene, V gene, CDR3 protein, CDR3 DNA. A D gene is named only where the DNA matches it firmly. Expanded clones get a size class; other rows say once, few or many, or leave the size out.

j_gene: TRBJ2-5
len: 14
abundance: -
d_gene: TRBD1
v_gene: TRBV5-4
CDR3aa: CASSLEQGWETQYF
CDR3nt: TGTGCCAGCAGCTTGGAACAGGGGTGGGAGACCCAGTACTTC

j_gene: TRBJ2-7
len: 13
abundance: -
d_gene: TRBD1
v_gene: TRBV29-1
CDR3aa: CSVAPGTGGEQYF
CDR3nt: TGCAGCGTTGCCCCCGGGACAGGGGGGGAGCAGTACTTC

j_gene: TRBJ1-2
len: 15
abundance: few
d_gene: TRBD1
v_gene: TRBV4-1
CDR3aa: CASNTGVAANYGYTF
CDR3nt: TGCGCCAGCAACACAGGGGTGGCGGCTAACTATGGCTACACCTTC

j_gene: TRBJ2-1
len: 19
abundance: -
d_gene: TRBD2
v_gene: TRBV5-1
CDR3aa: CASSLPGLAGGHSYNEQFF
CDR3nt: TGCGCCAGCAGCTTGCCGGGACTAGCGGGGGGTCACTCCTACAATGAGCAGTTCTTC

j_gene: TRBJ2-5
len: 16
abundance: -
d_gene: TRBD2
v_gene: TRBV30
CDR3aa: CAWSPGTSGRSETQYF
CDR3nt: TGTGCCTGGAGCCCCGGGACTAGCGGGAGGAGTGAGACCCAGTACTTC

j_gene: TRBJ2-3
len: 14
abundance: -
d_gene: -
v_gene: TRBV10-3
CDR3aa: CAISFGGRTDTQYF
CDR3nt: TGTGCCATCAGTTTCGGGGGGCGCACAGATACGCAGTATTTT

j_gene: TRBJ1-2
len: 11
abundance: -
d_gene: -
v_gene: TRBV7-9
CDR3aa: CASSSGGGYTF
CDR3nt: TGTGCCAGCAGCTCGGGGGGAGGCTACACCTTC

j_gene: TRBJ2-7
len: 17
abundance: once
d_gene: TRBD2
v_gene: TRBV9
CDR3aa: CASSPSLTSGRVGEQYF
CDR3nt: TGTGCCAGCAGCCCCTCCTTGACTAGCGGGAGGGTGGGCGAGCAGTACTTC

j_gene: TRBJ1-5
len: 16
abundance: -
d_gene: -
v_gene: TRBV4-1
CDR3aa: CASSHSGVLSNQPQHF
CDR3nt: TGCGCCAGCAGCCACTCAGGGGTGTTGAGCAATCAGCCCCAGCATTTT

j_gene: TRBJ1-5
len: 13
abundance: -
d_gene: -
v_gene: TRBV6-5
CDR3aa: CATTWGGNQPQHF
CDR3nt: TGTGCCACCACATGGGGCGGCAATCAGCCCCAGCATTTT

j_gene: TRBJ2-1
len: 14
abundance: -
d_gene: TRBD2
v_gene: TRBV29-1
CDR3aa: CSVPGLVAYNEQFF
CDR3nt: TGCAGCGTCCCAGGACTAGTAGCCTACAATGAGCAGTTCTTC

j_gene: TRBJ2-7
len: 17
abundance: -
d_gene: -
v_gene: TRBV30
CDR3aa: CAWSPPPQGLYDYEQYF
CDR3nt: TGTGCCTGGAGCCCTCCCCCCCAGGGGCTGTACGACTACGAGCAGTACTTC

j_gene: TRBJ2-7
len: 13
abundance: few
d_gene: -
v_gene: TRBV28
CDR3aa: CASSFGSRAEQYF
CDR3nt: TGTGCCAGCAGTTTTGGATCCAGGGCCGAGCAGTACTTC

j_gene: TRBJ2-1
len: 16
abundance: -
d_gene: -
v_gene: TRBV5-4
CDR3aa: CASSLSTRWPYNEQFF
CDR3nt: TGTGCCAGCAGCCTAAGCACTAGATGGCCCTACAATGAGCAGTTCTTC

j_gene: TRBJ2-1
len: 14
abundance: -
d_gene: TRBD2
v_gene: TRBV7-9
CDR3aa: CASSGPGTRNEQFF
CDR3nt: TGTGCCAGCAGCGGCCCCGGGACTAGGAATGAGCAGTTCTTC

j_gene: TRBJ2-7
len: 16
abundance: -
d_gene: TRBD2
v_gene: TRBV27
CDR3aa: CASSFRSGTPADEQYF
CDR3nt: TGTGCCAGCAGTTTCCGTAGCGGGACGCCGGCGGACGAGCAGTACTTC

j_gene: TRBJ1-6
len: 13
abundance: few
d_gene: -
v_gene: TRBV6-5
CDR3aa: CASSPAHNSPLHF
CDR3nt: TGTGCCAGCAGCCCCGCGCATAATTCACCCCTCCACTTT

j_gene: TRBJ2-1
len: 16
abundance: -
d_gene: TRBD2
v_gene: TRBV9
CDR3aa: CASSPQRVAGAGEQFF
CDR3nt: TGTGCCAGCAGCCCCCAGAGGGTAGCGGGGGCGGGTGAGCAGTTCTTC

j_gene: TRBJ2-7
len: 12
abundance: -
d_gene: -
v_gene: TRBV5-3
CDR3aa: CARTIQGYEQYF
CDR3nt: TGTGCCAGAACCATTCAGGGTTACGAGCAGTACTTC

j_gene: TRBJ2-7
len: 15
abundance: -
d_gene: TRBD2
v_gene: TRBV19
CDR3aa: CASSTASGSSYEQYF
CDR3nt: TGTGCCAGTAGTACCGCTAGCGGGAGCTCCTACGAGCAGTACTTC

j_gene: TRBJ2-7
len: 14
abundance: few
d_gene: -
v_gene: TRBV11-2
CDR3aa: CASSLGGSGYEQYF
CDR3nt: TGTGCCAGCAGCTTAGGTGGTAGCGGATACGAGCAGTACTTC

j_gene: TRBJ2-5
len: 15
abundance: -
d_gene: TRBD1
v_gene: TRBV30
CDR3aa: CAWRKGQANQETQYF
CDR3nt: TGTGCCTGGAGGAAAGGACAGGCAAACCAAGAGACCCAGTACTTC

j_gene: TRBJ2-1
len: 17
abundance: -
d_gene: TRBD1
v_gene: TRBV5-1
CDR3aa: CASSLYPVGQGNNEQFF
CDR3nt: TGCGCCAGCAGCCTATATCCCGTGGGACAGGGGAACAATGAGCAGTTCTTC

j_gene: TRBJ2-1
len: 14
abundance: -
d_gene: TRBD2
v_gene: TRBV27
CDR3aa: CATQRGPSYNEQFF
CDR3nt: TGTGCCACCCAGCGGGGGCCCTCCTACAATGAGCAGTTCTTC

j_gene: TRBJ2-1
len: 18
abundance: -
d_gene: TRBD2
v_gene: TRBV5-1
CDR3aa: CASSSGLAGMRSYNEQFF
CDR3nt: TGCGCCAGCAGCTCGGGACTAGCGGGGATGAGGTCCTACAATGAGCAGTTCTTC

j_gene: TRBJ2-3
len: 16
abundance: -
d_gene: TRBD1
v_gene: TRBV30
CDR3aa: CAWLLSGTEATDTQYF
CDR3nt: TGTGCCTGGCTCCTATCCGGGACAGAAGCCACAGATACGCAGTATTTT

j_gene: TRBJ2-7
len: 13
abundance: -
d_gene: -
v_gene: TRBV29-1
CDR3aa: CSVGRGSSYEQYF
CDR3nt: TGCAGCGTTGGAAGGGGGAGCTCCTACGAGCAGTACTTC

j_gene: TRBJ2-7
len: 15
abundance: -
d_gene: -
v_gene: TRBV15
CDR3aa: CATSRDRGGGSEQYF
CDR3nt: TGTGCCACCAGCAGAGATCGAGGTGGGGGCTCCGAGCAGTACTTC

j_gene: TRBJ2-5
len: 14
abundance: -
d_gene: TRBD2
v_gene: TRBV7-6
CDR3aa: CASSLVAGGETQYF
CDR3nt: TGTGCCAGCAGCTTGGTAGCGGGGGGGGAGACCCAGTACTTC

j_gene: TRBJ2-3
len: 16
abundance: once
d_gene: TRBD2
v_gene: TRBV27
CDR3aa: CASSSRLAVYTDTQYF
CDR3nt: TGTGCCAGCAGTTCGAGACTAGCGGTGTACACAGATACGCAGTATTTT

j_gene: TRBJ1-3
len: 14
abundance: few
d_gene: -
v_gene: TRBV2
CDR3aa: CASRISGSGNTIYF
CDR3nt: TGTGCCAGCAGGATCAGTGGCTCTGGAAACACCATATATTTT

j_gene: TRBJ1-2
len: 11
abundance: -
d_gene: -
v_gene: TRBV6-1
CDR3aa: CASSYRDGYTF
CDR3nt: TGTGCCAGCAGTTACCGGGATGGCTACACCTTC

j_gene: TRBJ1-2
len: 12
abundance: -
d_gene: TRBD1
v_gene: TRBV29-1
CDR3aa: CSVSITGGGYTF
CDR3nt: TGCAGCGTTTCAATTACAGGGGGTGGCTACACCTTC

j_gene: TRBJ2-5
len: 15
abundance: -
d_gene: -
v_gene: TRBV4-2
CDR3aa: CASSQDLGLGETQYF
CDR3nt: TGTGCCAGCAGCCAAGATCTTGGACTCGGAGAGACCCAGTACTTC